The next 11 T cell receptor beta chains were all read from a single sample in a study of control samples from healthy donors and cancer patients. Assay: immunoSEQ multiplex PCR; the TCRdb copy retains only in-frame clones and omits some. Altogether around 90,000 clones are present, about 82% being singletons, with the ten largest covering around 20%. The sample consisted of blood. Every receptor here comes from a young man in good health.

This clone was recorded once. This rearrangement joins TRBV18 to TRBJ1-1; the D gene is possibly TRBD1 (5 bases). V lost 0 bases and J 4 bases, leaving 12 bases between the germline ends. Germline loops: CDR1 KGHSH, CDR2 LQKENI. The CDR3 consists of 15 residues. The CDR3 here is CASSPPGPTATEAFF. CDR3 DNA sequence: TGTGCCAGCTCACCACCGGGACCTACGGCCACTGAAGCTTTCTTT.

The chain carries TRBV7-9 and TRBJ1-1, with 8 bases aligning to TRBD1. The junction had 6 bases not matched to a gene; V was cut back by 8 bases and J by 1 base. Per the germline V gene, CDR1 is SEHNR and CDR2 is FQNEAQ (reference sequence). The CDR3 extends over 14 amino acids. Here the CDR3 reads CASDRGPPNTEAFF. For the CDR3, the DNA is TGTGCCAGCGACAGGGGTCCCCCGAACACTGAAGCTTTCTTT.

The chain recombines TRBV10-2 with TRBJ2-3; weak D call: TRBD2 (5 bases). Per the germline V gene, CDR1 is WSHSY and CDR2 is SAAADI. The CDR3 contains 12 residues. V was clipped by 5 bases and J by 6 bases, with 9 bases between them. The CDR3 sequence: CASSRTLDTQYF. In nucleotides, the CDR3 is TGCGCCAGCAGTAGGACTCTTGATACGCAGTATTTT.

This CDR3 reads CASSPWGGVVTEAFF. CDR3 coding DNA: TGTGCCAGCAGCCCTTGGGGAGGGGTAGTCACTGAAGCTTTCTTT. This chain links TRBV5-6 with TRBJ1-1, with D possibly being TRBD1 (5 bases). This CDR3 region has 15 residues. Germline V gene data show CDR1 as SGHDT and CDR2 as YYEEEE. Trimming pared 4 bases from V and 4 bases from J, leaving 17 bases between.

The chain employs TRBV11-2 and TRBJ1-2; D is possibly TRBD1 (5 bases). Germline CDR1 and CDR2: SGHAT and FQNNGV. The CDR3 sequence is 13 residues long. Trimming took off 0 bases at V and 14 bases at J, with 16 bases between the two ends. In DNA form, the CDR3 reads TGTGCCAGCAGCTTAGATAGGGGAAGGGAGGGGACCTTC. It is translated as CASSLDRGREGTF.

This clone was counted between two and nine times. The rearrangement uses TRBV12-5 and TRBJ2-1; possibly TRBD1 or TRBD2 for D (6 bases each). The V and J ends lost 5 bases and 9 bases respectively, with 11 bases between them. The CDR3 is made up of 12 amino acids. Per germline, CDR1 LGHNT and CDR2 FRNRAP. DNA of the CDR3: TGTGCTAGTGGTCAAGGGGGGCCTGAGCAGTTCTTC. It specifies CASGQGGPEQFF.

The chain employs TRBV5-1 and TRBJ2-5; 7 nucleotides align to TRBD2. Germline V gives CDR1 SGHRS, CDR2 YFSETQ. Unmatched junction bases numbered 12, after V lost 5 bases and J lost 5 bases. This CDR3 is built from 15 residues. The chain's CDR3 is CASRGVPGGGETQYF. DNA of the CDR3: TGCGCCAGCAGGGGTGTCCCGGGAGGTGGGGAGACCCAGTACTTC.

The chain uses TRBV28 and TRBJ1-2, with D possibly being TRBD1 (5 bases). The V end lost 4 bases, the J end lost 12 bases, and 21 bases lay between the germline ends. Germline V gives CDR1 MDHEN, CDR2 SYDVKM. The CDR3 runs to 14 residues. The CDR3: CASSWGRDSPEHTF. The DNA of the CDR3 is TGTGCCAGCAGTTGGGGCCGGGACTCCCCGGAACACACCTTC.

This chain links TRBV3-1 (or the pseudogene TRBV3-2) with TRBJ1-3, with D possibly being TRBD1 (5 bases). V was shortened by 6 bases and J by 4 bases, with 13 bases between the two germline ends. CDR3 size: 14 residues. CDR1 is LGHDT, CDR2 YNNKEL, per germline (reference sequence). In DNA, the CDR3 is TGTGCCAGCAGTCCAGGGAGGGGAGGAAACACCATATATTTT. This translates into CASSPGRGGNTIYF.

The rearrangement links TRBV7-7 to TRBJ2-2; D is uncertain. The CDR3 sequence is 13 residues long. Trimming removed 2 bases from V and 7 bases from J, with 8 bases in between. From germline, CDR1 is SSHAT and CDR2 FNYEAQ (reference sequence). Here the CDR3 reads CASSLTIFGELFF. In DNA, the CDR3 is TGTGCCAGCAGCTTAACCATCTTCGGGGAGCTGTTTTTT. The full variable domain, completed using reference TRBV7-7 and TRBJ2-2, is GAGVSQSPRYKVTKRGQDVTLRCDPISSHATLYWYQQALGQGPEFLTYFNYEAQPDKSGLPSDRFSAERPEGSISTLTIQRTEQRDSAMYRCASSLTIFGELFFGEGSRLTVL.

This rearrangement joins TRBV28 to TRBJ2-1, with TRBD1 identical over 9 bases. Germline trimming cut 6 bases from V and 9 bases from J; bases unmatched to any gene: 12. The CDR3 runs 15 residues. Germline V gene lookup returns CDR1 MDHEN and CDR2 SYDVKM. CDR3 nucleotide sequence: TGTGCCAGCAGCCCCTCCCACAGGGGGCTGAGTGAGCAGTTCTTC. Amino acid sequence: CASSPSHRGLSEQFF.